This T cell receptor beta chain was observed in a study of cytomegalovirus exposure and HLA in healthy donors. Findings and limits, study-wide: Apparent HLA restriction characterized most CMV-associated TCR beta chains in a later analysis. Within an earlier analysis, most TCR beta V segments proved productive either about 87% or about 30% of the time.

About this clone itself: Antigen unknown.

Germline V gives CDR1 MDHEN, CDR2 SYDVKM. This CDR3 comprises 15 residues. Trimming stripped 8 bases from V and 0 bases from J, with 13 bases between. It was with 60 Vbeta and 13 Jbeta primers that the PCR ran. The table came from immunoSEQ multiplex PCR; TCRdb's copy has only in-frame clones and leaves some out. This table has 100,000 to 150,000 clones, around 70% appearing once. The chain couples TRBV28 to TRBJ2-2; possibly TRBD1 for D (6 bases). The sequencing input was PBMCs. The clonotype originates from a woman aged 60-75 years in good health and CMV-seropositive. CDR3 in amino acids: CASAPGHTNTGELFF. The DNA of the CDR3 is TGTGCCAGCGCACCGGGACACACGAACACCGGGGAGCTGTTTTTT.